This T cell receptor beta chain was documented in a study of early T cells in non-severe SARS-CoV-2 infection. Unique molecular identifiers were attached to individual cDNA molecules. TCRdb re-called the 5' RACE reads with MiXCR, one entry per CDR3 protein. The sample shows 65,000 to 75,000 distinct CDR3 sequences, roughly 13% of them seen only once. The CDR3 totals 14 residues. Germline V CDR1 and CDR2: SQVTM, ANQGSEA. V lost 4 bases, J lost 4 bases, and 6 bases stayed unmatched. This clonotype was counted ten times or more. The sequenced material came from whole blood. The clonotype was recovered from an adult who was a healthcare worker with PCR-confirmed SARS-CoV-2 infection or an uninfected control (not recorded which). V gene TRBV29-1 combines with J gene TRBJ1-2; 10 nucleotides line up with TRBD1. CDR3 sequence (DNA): TGCAGCGTTGCCCGGACAGGGGGAATCTATGGCTACACCTTC. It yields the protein CSVARTGGIYGYTF.